A single sample is the source of the 14 T cell receptor beta chains below, sequenced in a study of T-cell memory formation after mild COVID-19. A single record per CDR3 protein comes from TCRdb applying MiXCR to the 5' RACE reads. In the table there are around 300,000 distinct CDR3 sequences, around 13% of which are singletons. Sequenced: PBMCs or a T cell subset sorted from them (not recorded which). The receptors stem from a young man who had mild COVID-19 (a few samples of this study predate the infection). Cell type and time point are not known.

The table lists this clonotype with many counts. This sequence joins TRBV5-1 and TRBJ2-2; tentatively, D is TRBD1 or TRBD2 (6 bases each). The length of the CDR3 is 15 residues. The germline V and J ends were trimmed by 4 bases and 7 bases, with 17 bases remaining between them. The germline V gene encodes CDR1 SGHRS and CDR2 YFSETQ. The CDR3 here is CASSEGVSGSGELFF. The CDR3 DNA reads TGCGCCAGCAGCGAGGGGGTCTCCGGGAGCGGGGAGCTGTTTTTT.

The chain has TRBV20-1 and TRBJ2-5; no reliable D call. Trimming stripped 8 bases from V and 7 bases from J, with 8 bases between. Germline CDR1 DFQATT, CDR2 SNEGSKA (reference sequence). The CDR3 has 9 amino acids. CDR3 loop: CSLPGTQYF. CDR3 bases: TGCAGTCTCCCCGGGACCCAGTACTTC.

This clonotype turned up a few times. The V gene is TRBV7-2, the J gene TRBJ2-5; D call uncertain. Trimming removed 1 base from V and 1 base from J, with 22 bases in between. The CDR3 is made up of 19 amino acids. From germline, CDR1 is SGHTA and CDR2 FQGNSA. Here the CDR3 reads CASSLGKTYRTSLQETQYF. The CDR3 DNA is TGTGCCAGCAGCTTAGGGAAGACTTACAGAACGTCCCTCCAAGAGACCCAGTACTTC.

This clonotype showed up just a few times. V is TRBV2 and J is TRBJ1-5, with D possibly matching TRBD1 (5 bases). Trimming stripped 7 bases from V and 9 bases from J, with 13 bases between. This CDR3 region has 12 residues. Per germline, CDR1 SNHLY and CDR2 FYNNEI. CDR3 sequence (DNA): TGTGCCAGCAAGGCGGGGGTAGGGCCCCAGCATTTT. Amino acid sequence: CASKAGVGPQHF.

This clonotype came up a few times. The chain has TRBV6-2 or TRBV6-3 and TRBJ2-2; 8 bases are a match to TRBD1. V trimming: 6 bases; J trimming: 0 bases; junction bases outside the gene matches: 9. The CDR3 has 17 residues. Germline CDR1 reads MNHEY; CDR2 reads SVGEGT. The CDR3 DNA follows: TGTGCCAGCAGAGGAGTACCGACAGGGGCGAACACCGGGGAGCTGTTTTTT. This codes for CASRGVPTGANTGELFF.

This clonotype was detected only a few times. The chain joins TRBV4-1 to TRBJ1-5, with TRBD1 as a possible D gene (5 bases). The CDR3 loop spans 15 amino acids. Deletions cut 1 base from V and 9 bases from J, with 16 bases between. Looked up from germline, CDR1 is MGHRA and CDR2 is YSYEKL. The CDR3 DNA reads as TGCGCCAGCAGCCAAGGTGGGACGGGCTCGGCGCCCCAGCATTTT. As protein: CASSQGGTGSAPQHF.

V is TRBV15 and J is TRBJ2-3, with a weak D call TRBD2 (6 bases). The germline CDR1 and CDR2 sequences are LNHNV and YYDKDF (reference sequence). V dropped 0 bases and J dropped 2 bases, with 9 bases sitting between them. The CDR3 extends over 15 amino acids. CDR3 amino acids: CATSRDGTFTDTQYF. CDR3 in DNA: TGTGCCACCAGCAGAGACGGGACTTTCACAGATACGCAGTATTTT.

Written as DNA, the CDR3 is TGTGCCAGTAGTATAGTGGAGGGGCATTACGAGCAGTACTTC. This sequence encodes CASSIVEGHYEQYF. This chain joins TRBV19 and TRBJ2-7, with D maybe TRBD2 (6 bases). CDR1 and CDR2 from the germline V gene are LNHDA and SQIVND (reference sequence). The V end was cut by 1 base, the J end by 4 bases, with 11 bases between. CDR3 length: 14 residues.

The rearrangement links TRBV30 to TRBJ1-1; 8 bases match TRBD1. Germline V gene sequence: CDR1 GTSNPN, CDR2 SVGIG (reference sequence). This CDR3 region has 13 residues. The V and J ends lost 0 bases and 4 bases, in that order; junction bases with no gene match: 1. The CDR3 loop reads CAWSVGQGTEAFF. The CDR3 DNA follows: TGTGCCTGGAGTGTAGGACAGGGCACTGAAGCTTTCTTT.

This clonotype appeared once. The V and J genes are TRBV7-8 and TRBJ2-5, with unresolved D. Germline loops: CDR1 SGHVS, CDR2 FQNEAQ. V lost 1 base and J 2 bases, leaving 8 bases between the germline ends. This CDR3 is 14 amino acids long. CDR3 residues: CASSLGAVQETQYF. The CDR3 coding sequence is TGTGCCAGCAGCTTAGGGGCAGTTCAAGAGACCCAGTACTTC. Variable domain in full (rest from reference TRBV7-8 and TRBJ2-5): GAGVSQSPRYKVAKRGQDVALRCDPISGHVSLFWYQQALGQGPEFLTYFQNEAQLDKSGLPSDRFFAERPEGSVSTLKIQRTQQEDSAVYLCASSLGAVQETQYFGPGTRLLVL.

This clonotype came up a few times. This rearrangement joins TRBV5-1 to TRBJ2-1; TRBD2 matches 8 bases. This CDR3 spans 17 amino acids. V dropped 4 bases and J dropped 7; count of bases not matched to a gene: 16. Germline assignment: CDR1 SGHRS and CDR2 YFSETQ. CDR3 sequence (DNA): TGCGCCAGCAGCGAGCCCACCGGGGGGGCTCTTAATAATGAGCAGTTCTTC. Translated, it gives CASSEPTGGALNNEQFF. Complete variable domain (other parts from reference TRBV5-1 and TRBJ2-1): KAGVTQTPRYLIKTRGQQVTLSCSPISGHRSVSWYQQTPGQGLQFLFEYFSETQRNKGNFPGRFSGRQFSNSRSEMNVSTLELGDSALYLCASSEPTGGALNNEQFFGPGTRLTVL.

CDR3 residues: CSAPGGAFTEAFF. The CDR3 DNA is TGCAGTGCTCCGGGGGGGGCATTCACTGAAGCTTTCTTT. The V and J genes are TRBV20-1 and TRBJ1-1, with a weak D call TRBD1 (6 bases). Between the trimmed V and J ends, which lost 5 bases and 4 bases, there was a span of 14 bases. Looked up from germline, CDR1 is DFQATT and CDR2 is SNEGSKA (reference sequence). The CDR3 consists of 13 residues.

There are a few counts of this clonotype. The chain has TRBV12-3 or TRBV12-4 and TRBJ2-3; D is unclear. V shed 6 bases and J shed 1 base, with 17 bases lying between them. The CDR3 covers 16 residues. CDR3 residues: CASRLLVSAGTDTQYF. CDR3 sequence (DNA): TGTGCCAGCAGGCTGCTTGTCAGCGCGGGCACAGATACGCAGTATTTT.

This clonotype showed up many times. The rearrangement links TRBV12-3 or TRBV12-4 to TRBJ2-1; D is undetermined. CDR3 length: 12 amino acids. V dropped 4 bases and J dropped 7 bases, with 8 bases sitting between them. The CDR3 DNA reads as TGTGCCAGCAGTTCCGACCGTAATGAGCAGTTCTTC. It is translated as CASSSDRNEQFF.